These 11 T cell receptor beta chains were all obtained from the same sample, sequenced in a study of HIV-infected patients and healthy controls. TCRdb redid the calling of the 5' RACE reads with MiXCR, one entry per CDR3 protein. The sample yields about 18,000 distinct CDR3 sequences, around 20% seen once. Sequencing input: CD8+ T cells from blood. These receptors were collected from a human donor in good health.

In its sample, this clonotype was seen a few times. The chain carries TRBV11-3 and TRBJ2-2; 8 nucleotides match TRBD2. CDR1 and CDR2 from the germline V gene are SGHNT and YENEEA. The CDR3 length is 14 residues. The junction had 6 bases not matched to a gene; V was cut back by 5 bases and J by 7 bases. The CDR3 region is CASSPRTSFGELFF. The CDR3 DNA reads as TGTGCCAGCAGCCCCCGGACTAGCTTCGGGGAGCTGTTTTTT.

This clonotype was seen at least ten times. The chain recombines TRBV12-3 or TRBV12-4 with TRBJ2-7; no firm D call. V was clipped by 3 bases and J by 6 bases, with 9 bases between them. The CDR3 contains 12 residues. The CDR3 nucleotides are TGTGCCAGCAGTTTTAATGCAGTCGAGCAGTACTTC. It codes for CASSFNAVEQYF.

The rearrangement uses TRBV7-2 and TRBJ1-5; D possibly corresponds to TRBD1 (6 bases). The CDR3 is made up of 15 amino acids. The V gene's germline CDR1 is SGHTA and CDR2 FQGNSA. Between the trimmed V and J ends, which lost 1 base and 3 bases, there was a span of 10 bases. The CDR3 nucleotides are TGTGCCAGCAGCTTAGTACCAGGGGCCAATCAGCCCCAGCATTTT. It specifies CASSLVPGANQPQHF. The full variable domain, completed using reference TRBV7-2 and TRBJ1-5, is GAGVSQSPSNKVTEKGKDVELRCDPISGHTALYWYRQSLGQGLEFLIYFQGNSAPDKSGLPSDRFSAERTGGSVSTLTIQRTQQEDSAVYLCASSLVPGANQPQHFGDGTRLSIL.

The CDR3 DNA reads TGTGCCAGCAGCAAGGGACAGGGGCGAACTGAAGCTTTCTTT. This sequence encodes CASSKGQGRTEAFF. The chain recombines TRBV5-6 with TRBJ1-1; TRBD1 aligns across 10 bases. The CDR3 is made up of 14 amino acids. Germline loops: CDR1 SGHDT, CDR2 YYEEEE. V lost 4 bases and J lost 5; bases outside the gene matches: 5.

This clonotype has just a few counts. Here the CDR3 DNA reads TGTGCCAGCAGTTACTCGACGGACATTCAGTACTTC. It codes for CASSYSTDIQYF. The chain combines TRBV6-6 with TRBJ2-4; D gene uncertain. This CDR3 is built from 12 residues. The V end lost 0 bases, the J end lost 8 bases, and 5 bases lay between the germline ends. Germline lookup yields CDR1 MNHNY and CDR2 SVGAGI (reference sequence).

There are many counts of this clonotype. This chain connects TRBV9 to TRBJ2-3; 7 positions match TRBD1. CDR3 length equals 15 residues. Germline loops: CDR1 SGDLS, CDR2 YYNGEE. Trimming cost V 4 bases and J 2 bases; bases outside gene matches: 7. The CDR3 here is CASSPGQAITDTQYF. For the CDR3, the DNA is TGTGCCAGCAGCCCTGGACAGGCGATCACAGATACGCAGTATTTT.

This clonotype turned up a few times. V gene TRBV19 combines with J gene TRBJ1-1, with D possibly matching TRBD1 (6 bases). Per germline, CDR1 LNHDA and CDR2 SQIVND (reference sequence). The CDR3 consists of 14 residues. Trimming took 4 bases from V and 6 from J, leaving 15 bases between them. CDR3 sequence reads: CASSKRGAFSEAFF. CDR3 coding DNA: TGTGCCAGTAGTAAACGGGGGGCCTTTTCTGAAGCTTTCTTT.

The rearrangement uses TRBV7-9 and TRBJ2-7; TRBD2 is a possible D gene (5 bases). From germline, CDR1 is SEHNR and CDR2 FQNEAQ (reference sequence). CDR3 length equals 14 residues. Trimming cost V 4 bases and J 6 bases, with 16 bases left between them. CDR3 region: CASSSRHGLGEQYF. CDR3 DNA: TGTGCCAGCAGCTCCCGACACGGACTCGGCGAGCAGTACTTC.

This clonotype was detected ten times or more. The rearrangement joins TRBV6-5 to TRBJ1-1; possibly TRBD1 for D (5 bases). Germline CDR1 reads MNHEY; CDR2 reads SVGAGI. V was trimmed by 6 bases and J by 1 base, leaving 15 bases between them. The CDR3 extends over 15 amino acids. CDR3 residues: CASRTLDSQNTEAFF. CDR3 coding DNA: TGTGCCAGCAGGACCCTCGACAGCCAGAACACTGAAGCTTTCTTT.

This clonotype was counted a single time. A much larger clone sits a single nucleotide away, making a read error possible. The chain is built from TRBV6-2 or TRBV6-3 and TRBJ2-4; unclear D gene. The CDR3 is 14 residues long. Germline V gene lookup returns CDR1 MNHEY and CDR2 SVGEGT. The CDR3 DNA follows: TGTGCCAGCAGCTCCCCGTCAGCCAAAAACATTCGGTACTTC. Translation gives CASSSPSAKNIRYF.

This clonotype was seen only a few times. This chain joins TRBV19 and TRBJ1-5, with D hard to call. Germline CDR1 is LNHDA and CDR2 is SQIVND (reference sequence). The ends were cut back, 6 bases at V and 2 bases at J, with 14 bases in the middle. The CDR3 length is 15 residues. CDR3 sequence: CASSQMVSGNQPQHF. In DNA form, the CDR3 reads TGTGCCAGTAGCCAAATGGTCTCTGGCAATCAGCCCCAGCATTTT. Together with reference TRBV19 and TRBJ1-5, the CDR3 gives the full variable domain: DGGITQSPKYLFRKEGQNVTLSCEQNLNHDAMYWYRQDPGQGLRLIYYSQIVNDFQKGDIAEGYSVSREKKESFPLTVTSAQKNPTAFYLCASSQMVSGNQPQHFGDGTRLSIL.